This TCR beta chain was retrieved from a study of cytomegalovirus exposure and HLA in healthy donors. Findings and limits, study-wide: Looking again later, the authors saw that most CMV-associated TCR beta chains seemed HLA-restricted.

Vbeta (60) and Jbeta (13) primers were used in the PCR. Sequenced by immunoSEQ multiplex PCR; TCRdb stores in-frame clones only, minus some. The sample shows around 100,000 clones, roughly 83% of them seen only once. A remark on this clone: As yet, its antigen is unknown.

Material for sequencing was PBMCs. The receptor was isolated from a man younger than 35 in good health and CMV-seronegative.

The DNA of the CDR3 is TGTGCCTGGAGGGAACGCGGGAGCTCCTACGAGCAGTACTTC. It is translated as CAWRERGSSYEQYF. This rearrangement joins TRBV30 to TRBJ2-7, with 7 bases aligning to TRBD2. Germline loops: CDR1 GTSNPN, CDR2 SVGIG (reference sequence). CDR3 length: 14 residues. J was trimmed by 0 bases and V by 3 bases; bases with no gene match: 5.